The 10 T cell receptor beta chains below all came from one sample that was sequenced in a study of T cell responses to AZD1222 COVID-19 vaccine. Libraries were prepared by immunoSEQ multiplex PCR; TCRdb keeps only in-frame clonotypes and omits some of them. This table has 100,000 to 150,000 clones, about nine tenths appearing once. The material was peripheral blood, obtained 28 days after the second AZD1222 dose. All receptors derive from an adult who received the AZD1222 COVID-19 vaccine.

The chain is built from TRBV7-2 and TRBJ2-7; no firm D call. Per the germline V gene, CDR1 is SGHTA and CDR2 is FQGNSA. The V gene lost 6 bases and the J gene lost 2 bases, with 8 bases spanning the gap. CDR3 size: 12 residues. The CDR3 DNA is TGTGCCAGCAGAGGCAGGACCTACGAGCAGTACTTC. This translates into CASRGRTYEQYF.

The chain combines TRBV3-1 (or the pseudogene TRBV3-2) with TRBJ2-7; the D is unclear. Looked up from germline, CDR1 is LGHDT and CDR2 is YNNKEL (reference sequence). V gave up 0 bases and J gave up 5 bases, with 14 bases separating them. The CDR3 has 15 amino acids. As DNA, the CDR3 is TGTGCCAGCAGCCAAGATGTCGGGCCAGCCGACGAGCAGTACTTC. Residues: CASSQDVGPADEQYF.

V and J are TRBV27 and TRBJ2-3; TRBD2 matches at 9 bases. The CDR3 extends over 16 amino acids. V trimming: 2 bases; J trimming: 5 bases; junction bases outside the gene matches: 8. Germline V lookup: CDR1 MNHEY, CDR2 SMNVEV (reference sequence). CDR3 amino acids: CASSLGGAGGVDTQYF. CDR3 in DNA: TGTGCCAGCAGTTTAGGAGGGGCGGGGGGGGTAGATACGCAGTATTTT.

The chain employs TRBV28 and TRBJ1-3; no clear D. Between the trimmed V and J ends, which lost 8 bases and 2 bases, there was a span of 13 bases. This CDR3 comprises 14 residues. CDR1 is MDHEN and CDR2 is SYDVKM in the germline V gene. The CDR3 protein is CASGLGDTGNTIYF. The DNA for the CDR3 is TGTGCCAGCGGTCTCGGGGATACTGGAAACACCATATATTTT.

The rearrangement joins TRBV6-5 to TRBJ1-4, with a tentative D call TRBD1 (5 bases). The CDR3 sequence is 14 residues long. Germline CDR1 MNHEY, CDR2 SVGAGI. V was clipped by 8 bases and J by 8 bases, with 18 bases between them. The CDR3 nucleotides are TGTGCCAGCCGGGGGAGGCAGGGAGGGGAAAAACTGTTTTTT. Its protein is CASRGRQGGEKLFF.

This clone was detected once. The chain uses TRBV5-3 and TRBJ2-1, with TRBD2 matching 10 bases. TRBV5-3 is an ORF for which the function is uncertain. The CDR3 sequence is 18 residues long. Unmatched junction bases numbered 15, after V lost 5 bases and J lost 4 bases. The CDR3 protein is CARSFKTVSGREYNEQFF. CDR3 in DNA: TGTGCCAGAAGTTTTAAAACTGTAAGCGGGAGGGAATACAATGAGCAGTTCTTC.

The CDR3 loop is CASRGLYEQYF. In DNA, the CDR3 is TGTGCCAGCAGAGGACTCTACGAGCAGTACTTC. The chain links TRBV6-5 to TRBJ2-7; D might be TRBD2 (5 bases). This CDR3 has 11 amino acids. The V end was cut by 6 bases, the J end by 3 bases, with 6 bases between. Germline V gene sequence: CDR1 MNHEY, CDR2 SVGAGI.

The rearrangement links TRBV30 to TRBJ1-2; 7 bases map to TRBD1. V lost 1 base, J lost 4 bases, and 3 bases stayed unmatched. Germline V CDR1 and CDR2: GTSNPN, SVGIG (reference sequence). The CDR3 loop spans 13 amino acids. The CDR3 protein is CAWSEQGPYGYTF. The CDR3 nucleotides read TGTGCCTGGAGTGAACAGGGGCCCTATGGCTACACCTTC.

The chain recombines TRBV7-6 with TRBJ1-6, with no clear D. The CDR3 runs 18 residues. Germline CDR1 SGHVS, CDR2 FNYEAQ. V was shortened by 5 bases and J by 0 bases, with 17 bases between the two germline ends. CDR3 sequence: CASSQQPTVSSYNSPLHF. CDR3 in DNA: TGTGCCAGCAGCCAACAGCCGACTGTGAGCTCCTATAATTCACCCCTCCACTTT.

V usage is TRBV7-9 and J usage is TRBJ2-2, with 7 bases identical to TRBD1. CDR1 and CDR2 from the germline V gene are SEHNR and FQNEAQ (reference sequence). The CDR3 totals 16 residues. With 5 bases clipped from V and 7 bases from J, the junction kept 13 bases outside the gene matches. The CDR3 is CASSPNRGGGGGELFF. Written as DNA, the CDR3 is TGTGCCAGCAGCCCCAACAGGGGCGGTGGAGGCGGGGAGCTGTTTTTT. Full variable domain (remainder filled in from reference TRBV7-9 and TRBJ2-2): DTGVSQNPRHKITKRGQNVTFRCDPISEHNRLYWYRQTLGQGPEFLTYFQNEAQLEKSRLLSDRFSAERPKGSFSTLEIQRTEQGDSAMYLCASSPNRGGGGGELFFGEGSRLTVL.